The 26 T cell receptor beta chains reported below all come from one sample, sequenced in a study of vaccination and CD4 T cells after COVID-19. Their recognized antigens are unknown. The Oncomine TCR Beta short-read assay sequenced DNA from cultured CD4+ T cells. TCRdb called the PCR reads again in MiXCR, with one record for every CDR3 protein. This sample has about 15,000 distinct CDR3 sequences, with roughly 52% found just once. Treatment reported: roughly nine-day PBMC culture with coronavirus spike peptide pools or control peptides (ViraFEST assay). Sequencing was done on a sample of CD4+ T cells from blood, cultured in vitro. The receptors were sampled from a human donor who had recovered from COVID-19.

The J gene is TRBJ2-1, the V gene TRBV5-1, with unresolved D. CDR3 length: 13 amino acids. Germline values: CDR1 SGHRS, CDR2 YFSETQ. V gave up 3 bases and J gave up 5 bases, with 9 bases separating them. CDR3 DNA: TGCGCCAGCAGCTACTACCTAAACAATGAGCAGTTCTTC. It yields the protein CASSYYLNNEQFF.

This chain links TRBV10-3 with TRBJ2-1; tentatively, D is TRBD1 or TRBD2 (6 bases each). V lost 6 bases, J lost 2 bases, and 14 bases lay in between. The CDR3 sequence is 15 residues long. Germline lookup yields CDR1 ENHRY and CDR2 SYGVKD. CDR3 DNA sequence: TGTGCCATCAGCATAGGGGGGTCGACCTACAATGAGCAGTTCTTC. This codes for CAISIGGSTYNEQFF.

This CDR3 reads CASSLPGRYEQYF. CDR3 in DNA: TGTGCCAGCAGTTTACCGGGGAGGTACGAGCAGTACTTC. The rearrangement links TRBV28 to TRBJ2-7, with D maybe TRBD2 (6 bases). Per germline, CDR1 MDHEN and CDR2 SYDVKM. Trimming removed 2 bases from V and 4 bases from J, with 9 bases in between. The CDR3 contains 13 residues.

In its sample, this clonotype was seen a few times. The V gene is TRBV6-1, the J gene TRBJ1-1; D call uncertain. CDR1 and CDR2 (germline): MNHNS, SASEGT. Trimming stripped 8 bases from V and 0 bases from J, with 16 bases between. This CDR3 spans 15 amino acids. CDR3 region: CASRVLGKMNTEAFF. The CDR3 DNA reads as TGTGCCAGCCGTGTTTTGGGAAAAATGAACACTGAAGCTTTCTTT.

The chain is built from TRBV24-1 and TRBJ2-7, with TRBD2 matching 11 bases. V trimming: 7 bases; J trimming: 6 bases; junction bases outside the gene matches: 7. The CDR3 has 14 amino acids. The V gene's germline CDR1 is KGHDR and CDR2 SFDVKD. The CDR3: CATSHSLAGGEQYF. As DNA, the CDR3 is TGTGCCACCAGCCACTCTCTAGCGGGAGGCGAGCAGTACTTC.

This clonotype was picked up a small number of times. The rearrangement joins TRBV7-9 to TRBJ2-5; D gene ambiguous. The CDR3 has 11 amino acids. V gave up 4 bases and J gave up 5 bases, with 5 bases separating them. CDR1 and CDR2 from the germline V gene are SEHNR and FQNEAQ (reference sequence). The CDR3: CASSSLETQYF. As DNA, the CDR3 is TGTGCCAGCAGCTCCCTGGAGACCCAGTACTTC.

The chain has TRBV14 and TRBJ2-3; 9 bases map to TRBD1. The CDR3 sequence is 15 residues long. Per germline, CDR1 SGHDN and CDR2 FVKESK. V lost 5 bases and J lost 1; bases outside the gene matches: 4. Here the CDR3 reads CASSTRTGGTDTQYF. CDR3 DNA sequence: TGTGCCAGCAGCACCCGGACAGGGGGCACAGATACGCAGTATTTT. Full variable domain (outside the CDR3, taken from reference TRBV14 and TRBJ2-3): EAGVTQFPSHSVIEKGQTVTLRCDPISGHDNLYWYRRVMGKEIKFLLHFVKESKQDESGMPNNRFLAERTGGTYSTLKVQPAELEDSGVYFCASSTRTGGTDTQYFGPGTRLTVL.

The V gene is TRBV24-1, the J gene TRBJ2-7, with TRBD2 as a possible D gene (5 bases). V lost 3 bases and J lost 7, with 12 bases in between. Per the germline V gene, CDR1 is KGHDR and CDR2 is SFDVKD. CDR3 size: 13 residues. The CDR3 DNA reads as TGTGCCACCAGTGATCCCGGGGTTAAGGAGCAGTACTTC. It specifies CATSDPGVKEQYF.

This chain uses TRBV12-3 or TRBV12-4 with TRBJ2-3; 11 nucleotides line up with TRBD1. V shed 5 bases and J 4 bases; nucleotides not matched to a gene: 5. CDR3 size: 15 residues. DNA of the CDR3: TGTGCCAGCAGTATCGGACAGGGGGCCTCAGATACGCAGTATTTT. This gives the protein CASSIGQGASDTQYF.

CDR3 protein: CAWLGGSTDTQYF. CDR3 nucleotides: TGTGCCTGGCTCGGAGGGAGCACAGATACGCAGTATTTT. The chain recombines TRBV30 with TRBJ2-3; tentative D call: TRBD2 (6 bases). Germline V gives CDR1 GTSNPN, CDR2 SVGIG (reference sequence). The ends were cut back, 5 bases at V and 0 bases at J, with 9 bases in the middle. The CDR3 sequence is 13 residues long.

The V call is TRBV30, the J call TRBJ2-7; 11 bases agree with TRBD1. There are 15 residues in the CDR3. In germline, CDR1 is GTSNPN, CDR2 SVGIG (reference sequence). Germline trimming cut 2 bases from V and 5 bases from J; bases unmatched to any gene: 8. The CDR3 here is CAWSTGQGASDEQYF. CDR3 nucleotide sequence: TGTGCCTGGAGTACCGGACAGGGGGCGAGTGACGAGCAGTACTTC.

In this sample, this clonotype turned up a few times. The CDR3 sequence: CSATRMGTDTQYF. The CDR3 DNA is TGCAGTGCTACCCGGATGGGCACAGATACGCAGTATTTT. This chain connects TRBV20-1 to TRBJ2-3, with no clear D. V lost 4 bases and J lost 1, with 9 bases in between. Germline V gene data show CDR1 as DFQATT and CDR2 as SNEGSKA (reference sequence). The CDR3 sequence is 13 residues long.

In this sample, this clonotype turned up a few times. CDR3 in DNA: TGTGCCAGCAGTTGGGACAGGGGCCAAGAGACCCAGTACTTC. Protein product: CASSWDRGQETQYF. This chain connects TRBV2 to TRBJ2-5; the match to TRBD1 covers 10 bases. The germline V gene encodes CDR1 SNHLY and CDR2 FYNNEI. The CDR3 is 14 residues long. J was trimmed by 1 base and V by 5 bases; bases with no gene match: 1. The full variable domain, rest sourced from reference TRBV2 and TRBJ2-5, is EPEVTQTPSHQVTQMGQEVILRCVPISNHLYFYWYRQILGQKVEFLVSFYNNEISEKSEIFDDQFSVERPDGSNFTLKIRSTKLEDSAMYFCASSWDRGQETQYFGPGTRLLVL.

The rearrangement joins TRBV20-1 to TRBJ2-1; 10 bases are a match to TRBD2. J gave up 7 bases and V 0 bases, and 12 bases lay outside the gene matches. The CDR3 has 17 amino acids. The germline V gene encodes CDR1 DFQATT and CDR2 SNEGSKA (reference sequence). The CDR3 DNA reads TGCAGTGCTAGAGATCGGTTAGCGGGAGGATCGAAGAATGAGCAGTTCTTC. Protein: CSARDRLAGGSKNEQFF.

The chain joins TRBV10-3 to TRBJ1-5, with TRBD1 matching 7 bases. The trim removed 6 bases at V and 2 bases at J, leaving 7 bases unmatched. Germline lookup yields CDR1 ENHRY and CDR2 SYGVKD. There are 15 residues in the CDR3. This chain's CDR3 is CAISDGTEGNQPQHF. For the CDR3, the DNA is TGTGCCATCAGCGATGGGACAGAAGGCAATCAGCCCCAGCATTTT.

The rearrangement uses TRBV9 and TRBJ1-2, with D hard to call. The CDR3 loop spans 13 amino acids. The V end was cut by 4 bases, the J end by 2 bases, with 9 bases between. Looked up from germline, CDR1 is SGDLS and CDR2 is YYNGEE. The CDR3 DNA is TGTGCCAGCAGCCCAGACGTCAACTATGGCTACACCTTC. Translating it yields CASSPDVNYGYTF.

This chain joins TRBV24-1 and TRBJ2-2; D may be TRBD2 (6 bases). Per germline, CDR1 KGHDR and CDR2 SFDVKD. Trimming shortened V by 10 bases and J by 0 bases, and 11 bases separated the two germline ends. The CDR3 sequence is 14 residues long. The CDR3 DNA sequence: TGTGCCACAGCCGGGACTTCGAACACCGGGGAGCTGTTTTTT. Residues: CATAGTSNTGELFF.

This chain links TRBV10-3 with TRBJ2-4, with TRBD2 matching over 8 bases. The ends lost 6 bases at V and 8 bases at J; junction bases unmatched: 12. In germline, CDR1 is ENHRY, CDR2 SYGVKD. The CDR3 is 15 amino acids. CDR3 sequence: CAIRAGLAHGDIQYF. For the CDR3, the DNA is TGTGCCATCAGAGCAGGACTAGCTCATGGGGACATTCAGTACTTC.

The chain carries TRBV2 and TRBJ2-3; the D gene could be TRBD1 or TRBD2 (6 bases each). The V end lost 3 bases, the J end lost 4 bases, and 14 bases lay between the germline ends. CDR3 length: 15 residues. Germline CDR1 and CDR2: SNHLY and FYNNEI. CDR3 residues: CASSDEGGGSDTQYF. The CDR3 nucleotides are TGTGCCAGCAGTGACGAGGGGGGAGGATCAGATACGCAGTATTTT.

This clonotype was detected only a few times. V gene TRBV11-2 combines with J gene TRBJ2-2; 10 bases line up with TRBD2. CDR3 length: 14 amino acids. Germline CDR1 SGHAT, CDR2 FQNNGV. Unmatched junction bases numbered 3, after V lost 5 bases and J lost 6 bases. CDR3 DNA sequence: TGTGCCAGCAGCGCGACTAGCGGGTCCGGGGAGCTGTTTTTT. Its translation is CASSATSGSGELFF.

The chain couples TRBV10-2 to TRBJ2-2; 12 bases fit TRBD2. This CDR3 is 17 amino acids long. Per the germline V gene, CDR1 is WSHSY and CDR2 is SAAADI. Unmatched junction bases numbered 12, after V lost 6 bases and J lost 7 bases. The CDR3 DNA sequence: TGCGCCAGCAGCAATTCCCCGACTAGCGGGAGATTCGGGGAGCTGTTTTTT. Its protein product is CASSNSPTSGRFGELFF.

This chain connects TRBV6-5 to TRBJ2-7; possibly TRBD1 for D (5 bases). The germline gives CDR1 MNHEY, CDR2 SVGAGI. V gave up 4 bases and J gave up 2 bases, with 9 bases separating them. The CDR3 loop spans 13 amino acids. The CDR3 protein is CASSSTDTYEQYF. CDR3 DNA: TGTGCCAGCAGTTCGACAGATACCTACGAGCAGTACTTC.

This clonotype was found a few times. The chain combines TRBV7-2 with TRBJ1-5; a weak D match, TRBD1 (5 bases). V lost 4 bases to trimming and J lost 4 bases, with 8 bases between them. Germline assignment: CDR1 SGHTA and CDR2 FQGNSA. The CDR3 totals 13 residues. DNA for the CDR3: TGTGCCAGCAGCTGGGGACGGAATCAGCCCCAGCATTTT. Translation gives CASSWGRNQPQHF.

The CDR3: CASRHLRASGAYEQYF. The CDR3 region has the DNA TGTGCCAGCAGACACCTGCGGGCTAGCGGGGCCTACGAGCAGTACTTC. The V call is TRBV28, the J call TRBJ2-1; 9 bases agree with TRBD2. The DNA end is more similar to TRBJ2-7, so the J call may be wrong. This CDR3 has 16 amino acids. Germline V gene data show CDR1 as MDHEN and CDR2 as SYDVKM.

The CDR3 spells CASSPDGLYAEAFF. The DNA of the CDR3 is TGTGCCAGCAGCCCCGACGGACTTTACGCTGAAGCTTTCTTT. V is TRBV4-2 and J is TRBJ1-1; D unresolved. CDR3 length: 14 residues. The germline gives CDR1 LGHNA, CDR2 YNFKEQ. The V end was cut by 4 bases, the J end by 6 bases, with 15 bases between.

Only a few counts were recorded for this clonotype. The V and J genes are TRBV20-1 and TRBJ1-4, with a possible D match to TRBD1 (5 bases). Germline V gives CDR1 DFQATT, CDR2 SNEGSKA (reference sequence). V lost 6 bases, J lost 11 bases, and 22 bases lay in between. The CDR3 is 14 residues long. CDR3 DNA: TGCAGTGCGTCCTGGGACGCCCAATTGGAGAAACTGTTTTTT. This encodes CSASWDAQLEKLFF.